The clone carrying this T cell receptor (beta chain) was found a few times. The CDR3 consists of 14 residues. Trimming took off 4 bases at V and 8 bases at J, with 17 bases between the two ends. Germline CDR1 and CDR2: SQVTM and ANQGSEA. TCRdb's copy holds only in-frame clones and misses some; the assay was immunoSEQ multiplex PCR. Here the sample spans tens of thousands of clones, around three quarters being singletons. The data were taken from a study of blood T cell repertoires in COVID-19. The clonotype comes from a human donor in a cohort sampled during active COVID-19. The chain recombines TRBV29-1 with TRBJ1-4; D gene ambiguous. The sequenced sample was peripheral blood. This CDR3 reads CSVGVMGSEEKLFF. The CDR3 coding sequence is TGCAGCGTTGGAGTGATGGGGAGTGAGGAAAAACTGTTTTTT.